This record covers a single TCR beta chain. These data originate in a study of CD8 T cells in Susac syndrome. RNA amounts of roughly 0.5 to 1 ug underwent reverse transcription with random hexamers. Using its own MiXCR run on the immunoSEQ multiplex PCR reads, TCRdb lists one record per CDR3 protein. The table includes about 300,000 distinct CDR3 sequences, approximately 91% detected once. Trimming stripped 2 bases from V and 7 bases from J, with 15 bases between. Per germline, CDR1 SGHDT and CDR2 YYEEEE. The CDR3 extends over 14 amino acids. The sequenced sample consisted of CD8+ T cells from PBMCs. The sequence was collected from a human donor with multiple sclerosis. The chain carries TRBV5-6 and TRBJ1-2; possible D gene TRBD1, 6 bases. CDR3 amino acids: CASSLGGDIFGYTF. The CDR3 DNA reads TGTGCCAGCAGCTTAGGGGGAGACATCTTTGGCTACACCTTC.